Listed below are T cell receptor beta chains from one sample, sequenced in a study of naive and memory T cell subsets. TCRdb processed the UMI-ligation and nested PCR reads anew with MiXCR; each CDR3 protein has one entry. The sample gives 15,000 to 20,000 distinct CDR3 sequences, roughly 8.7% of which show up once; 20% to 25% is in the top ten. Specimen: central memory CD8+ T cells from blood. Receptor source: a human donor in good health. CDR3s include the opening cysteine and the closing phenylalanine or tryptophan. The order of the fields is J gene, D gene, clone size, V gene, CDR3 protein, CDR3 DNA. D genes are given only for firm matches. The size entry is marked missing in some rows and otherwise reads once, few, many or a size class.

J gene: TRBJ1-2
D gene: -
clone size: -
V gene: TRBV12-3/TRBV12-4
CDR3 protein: CASTQGSFYGYTF
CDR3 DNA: TGTGCCAGCACTCAAGGGAGTTTCTATGGCTACACCTTC

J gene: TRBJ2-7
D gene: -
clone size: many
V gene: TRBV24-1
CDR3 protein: CATSVVRGYEQYF
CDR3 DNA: TGTGCCACCAGTGTAGTGAGAGGCTACGAGCAGTACTTC

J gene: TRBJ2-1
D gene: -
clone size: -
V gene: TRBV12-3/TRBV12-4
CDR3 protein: CASSLQVQVGYNEQFF
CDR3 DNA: TGTGCCAGCAGTTTACAGGTTCAGGTCGGGTACAATGAGCAGTTCTTC

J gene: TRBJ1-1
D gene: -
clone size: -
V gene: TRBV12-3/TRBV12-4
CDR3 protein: CASSFRGAALNTEAFF
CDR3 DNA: TGTGCCAGCAGCTTCCGTGGTGCAGCCCTGAACACTGAAGCTTTCTTT

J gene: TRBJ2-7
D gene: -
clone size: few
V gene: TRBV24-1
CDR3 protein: CATSDSRTVSYEQYF
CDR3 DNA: TGTGCCACCAGTGACTCCCGGACGGTCTCCTACGAGCAGTACTTC

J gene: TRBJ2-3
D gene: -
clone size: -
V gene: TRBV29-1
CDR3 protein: CSVEVPGLLGGSDTQYF
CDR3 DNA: TGCAGCGTTGAAGTCCCCGGACTCCTAGGGGGATCAGATACGCAGTATTTT

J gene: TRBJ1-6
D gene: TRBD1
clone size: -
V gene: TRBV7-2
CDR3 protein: CASSLDRIDRGKTPLHF
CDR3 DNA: TGTGCCAGCAGCTTAGATCGTATCGACAGGGGAAAGACACCCCTCCACTTT

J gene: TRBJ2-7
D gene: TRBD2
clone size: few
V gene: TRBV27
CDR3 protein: CASSWAGTRAYEQYF
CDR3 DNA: TGTGCCAGCAGTTGGGCCGGGACTAGAGCCTACGAGCAGTACTTC

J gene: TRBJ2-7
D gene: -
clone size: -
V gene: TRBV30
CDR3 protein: CAWSTGPGEQYF
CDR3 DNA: TGTGCCTGGAGTACAGGTCCGGGGGAGCAGTACTTC

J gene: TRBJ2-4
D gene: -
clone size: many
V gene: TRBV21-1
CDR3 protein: CASSKGGGEPKNIQYF
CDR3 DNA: TGTGCCAGCAGCAAAGGGGGAGGGGAACCGAAAAACATTCAGTACTTC

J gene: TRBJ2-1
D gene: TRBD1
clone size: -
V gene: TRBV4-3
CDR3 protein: CASSSRDREGHNEQFF
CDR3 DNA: TGCGCCAGCAGCTCCCGGGACAGGGAGGGCCACAATGAGCAGTTCTTC

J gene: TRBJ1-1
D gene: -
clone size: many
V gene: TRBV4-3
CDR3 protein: CASSQSGREAFF
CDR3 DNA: TGCGCCAGCAGCCAATCGGGCCGTGAAGCTTTCTTT

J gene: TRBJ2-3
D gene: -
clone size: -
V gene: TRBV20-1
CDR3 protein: CSARDSARGASTDTQYF
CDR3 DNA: TGCAGTGCTAGAGATTCGGCTCGGGGGGCTTCCACAGATACGCAGTATTTT